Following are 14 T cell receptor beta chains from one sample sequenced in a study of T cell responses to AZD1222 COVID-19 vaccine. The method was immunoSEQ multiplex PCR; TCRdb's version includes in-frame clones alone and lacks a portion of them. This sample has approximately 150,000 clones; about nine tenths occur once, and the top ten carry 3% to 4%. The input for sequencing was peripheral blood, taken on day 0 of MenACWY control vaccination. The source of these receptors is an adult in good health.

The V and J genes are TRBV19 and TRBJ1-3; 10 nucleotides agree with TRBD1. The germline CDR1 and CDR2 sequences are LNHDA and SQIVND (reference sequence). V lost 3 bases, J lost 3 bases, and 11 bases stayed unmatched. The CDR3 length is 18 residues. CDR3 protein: CASSISFGTGADGNTIYF. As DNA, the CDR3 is TGTGCCAGTAGTATTTCTTTCGGGACAGGGGCGGATGGAAACACCATATATTTT.

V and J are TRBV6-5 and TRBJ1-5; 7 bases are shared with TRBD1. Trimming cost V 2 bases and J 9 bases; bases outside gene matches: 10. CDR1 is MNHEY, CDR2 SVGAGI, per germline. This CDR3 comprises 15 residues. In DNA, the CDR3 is TGTGCCAGCAGTTACCCAACAGGGGCCCGGGGGCCCCAGCATTTT. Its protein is CASSYPTGARGPQHF.

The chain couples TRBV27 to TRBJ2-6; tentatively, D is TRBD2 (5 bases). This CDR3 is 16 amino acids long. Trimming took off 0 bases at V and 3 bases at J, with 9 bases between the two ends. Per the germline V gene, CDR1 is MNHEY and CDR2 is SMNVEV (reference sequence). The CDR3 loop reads CASSLSRGSGANVLTF. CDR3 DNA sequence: TGTGCCAGCAGTTTATCGAGAGGGAGTGGGGCCAACGTCCTGACTTTC.

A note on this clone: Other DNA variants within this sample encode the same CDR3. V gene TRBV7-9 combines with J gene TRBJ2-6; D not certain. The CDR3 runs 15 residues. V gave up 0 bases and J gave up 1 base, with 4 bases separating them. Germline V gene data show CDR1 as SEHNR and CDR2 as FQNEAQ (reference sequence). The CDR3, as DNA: TGTGCCAGCAGCTTAGCAGGGTCTGGGGCCAACGTCCTGACTTTC. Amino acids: CASSLAGSGANVLTF.

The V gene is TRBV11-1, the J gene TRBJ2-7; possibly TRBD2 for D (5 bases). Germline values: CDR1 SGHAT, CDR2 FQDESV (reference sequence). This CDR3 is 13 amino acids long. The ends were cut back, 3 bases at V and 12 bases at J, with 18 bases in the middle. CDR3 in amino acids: CASSLAGRGKLYF. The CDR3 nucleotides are TGTGCCAGCAGCTTGGCGGGTCGAGGAAAACTGTACTTC.

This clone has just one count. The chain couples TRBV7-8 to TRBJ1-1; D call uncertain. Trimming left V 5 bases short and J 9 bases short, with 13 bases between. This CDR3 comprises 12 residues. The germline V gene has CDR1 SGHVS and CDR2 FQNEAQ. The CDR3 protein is CASSLIEGKAFF. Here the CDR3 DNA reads TGTGCCAGCAGCCTAATCGAGGGAAAAGCTTTCTTT.

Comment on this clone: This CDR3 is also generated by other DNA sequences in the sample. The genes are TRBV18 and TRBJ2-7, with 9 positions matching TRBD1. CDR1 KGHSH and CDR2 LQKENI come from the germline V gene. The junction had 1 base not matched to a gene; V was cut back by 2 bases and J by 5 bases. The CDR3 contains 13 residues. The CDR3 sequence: CASSPDRGNEQYF. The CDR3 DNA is TGTGCCAGCTCACCAGACAGGGGGAACGAGCAGTACTTC.

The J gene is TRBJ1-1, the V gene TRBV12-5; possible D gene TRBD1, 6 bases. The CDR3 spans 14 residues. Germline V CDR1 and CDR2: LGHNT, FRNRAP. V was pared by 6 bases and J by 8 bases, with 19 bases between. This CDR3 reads CASGTRGGDLEAFF. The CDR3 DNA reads TGTGCTAGTGGGACCCGGGGGGGCGACCTGGAAGCTTTCTTT.

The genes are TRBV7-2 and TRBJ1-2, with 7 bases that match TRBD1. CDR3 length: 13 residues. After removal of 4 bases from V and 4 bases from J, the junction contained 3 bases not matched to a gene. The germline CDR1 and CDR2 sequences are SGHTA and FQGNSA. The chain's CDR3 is CASSSTGPYGYTF. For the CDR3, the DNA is TGTGCCAGCAGCTCGACAGGGCCCTATGGCTACACCTTC.

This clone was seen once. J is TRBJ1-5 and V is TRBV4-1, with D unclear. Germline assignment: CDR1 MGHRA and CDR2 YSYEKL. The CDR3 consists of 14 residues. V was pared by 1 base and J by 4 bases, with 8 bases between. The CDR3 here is CASSQGLGNQPQHF. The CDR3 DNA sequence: TGCGCCAGCAGCCAAGGACTGGGGAATCAGCCCCAGCATTTT.

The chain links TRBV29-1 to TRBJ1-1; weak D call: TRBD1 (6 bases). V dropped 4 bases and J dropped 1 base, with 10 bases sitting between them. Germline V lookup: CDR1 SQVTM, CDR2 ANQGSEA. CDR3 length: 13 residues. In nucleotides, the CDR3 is TGCAGCGTTGTAAGGGGGTCGAACACTGAAGCTTTCTTT. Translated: CSVVRGSNTEAFF.

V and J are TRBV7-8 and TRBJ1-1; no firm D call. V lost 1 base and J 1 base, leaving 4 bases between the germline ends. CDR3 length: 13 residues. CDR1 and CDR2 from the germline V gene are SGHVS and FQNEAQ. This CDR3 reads CASSLVRNTEAFF. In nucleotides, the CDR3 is TGTGCCAGCAGCTTAGTTCGGAACACTGAAGCTTTCTTT.

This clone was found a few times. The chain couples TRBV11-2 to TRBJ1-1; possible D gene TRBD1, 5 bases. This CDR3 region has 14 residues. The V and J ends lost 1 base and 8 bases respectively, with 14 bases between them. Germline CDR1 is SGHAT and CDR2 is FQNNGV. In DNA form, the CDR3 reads TGTGCCAGCAGCTTAGTAAGAGCGGCAGGGGAAGCTTTCTTT. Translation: CASSLVRAAGEAFF.

CDR3 DNA sequence: TGCGCCAGCAGCCTAACCCCGGGACAGGGGGTCCGCTACGAGCAGTACTTC. It encodes CASSLTPGQGVRYEQYF. J is TRBJ2-7 and V is TRBV4-1; 11 bases fit TRBD1. Germline-derived CDR1 and CDR2 are MGHRA and YSYEKL. The CDR3 loop spans 17 amino acids. Trimming took 4 bases from V and 3 from J; bases not matched to a gene: 11.